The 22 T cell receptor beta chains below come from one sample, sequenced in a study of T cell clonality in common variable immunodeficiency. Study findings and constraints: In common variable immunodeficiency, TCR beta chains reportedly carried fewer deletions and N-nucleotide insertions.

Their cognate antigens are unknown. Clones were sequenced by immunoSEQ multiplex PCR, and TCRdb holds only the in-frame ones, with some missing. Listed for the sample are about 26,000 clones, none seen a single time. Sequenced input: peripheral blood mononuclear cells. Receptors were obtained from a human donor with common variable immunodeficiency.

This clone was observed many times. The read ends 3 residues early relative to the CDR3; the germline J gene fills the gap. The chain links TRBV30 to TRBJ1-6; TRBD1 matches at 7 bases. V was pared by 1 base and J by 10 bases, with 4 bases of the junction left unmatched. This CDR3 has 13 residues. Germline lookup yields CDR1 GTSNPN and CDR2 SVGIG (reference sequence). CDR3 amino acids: CAWSEGGGSPLHF. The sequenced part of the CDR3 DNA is TGTGCCTGGAGTGAAGGGGGCGGGTCACCC.

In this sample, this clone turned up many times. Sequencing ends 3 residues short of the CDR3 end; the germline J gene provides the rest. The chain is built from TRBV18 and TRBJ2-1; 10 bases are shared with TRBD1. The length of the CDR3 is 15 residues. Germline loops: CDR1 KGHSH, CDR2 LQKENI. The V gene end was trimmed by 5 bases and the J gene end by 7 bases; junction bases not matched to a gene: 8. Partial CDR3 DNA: TGTGCCAGCTCATCCGGGACAGGGGTAAGGAATGAG. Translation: CASSSGTGVRNE. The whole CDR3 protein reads CASSSGTGVRNEQFF.

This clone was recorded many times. The part of the CDR3 DNA that was read is TGTGCCAGCAGCTTCTCTAGCTTGGGTGAG. Protein: CASSFSSLGE. The CDR3 in its entirety is CASSFSSLGEQFF. The chain uses TRBV7-6 and TRBJ2-1; TRBD2 might be the D (5 bases). The read ends 3 residues before the CDR3 terminus; that terminus is restored from the germline J gene. Germline V gene lookup returns CDR1 SGHVS and CDR2 FNYEAQ. The ends were cut back, 3 bases at V and 9 bases at J, with 12 bases in the middle. The CDR3 has 13 residues.

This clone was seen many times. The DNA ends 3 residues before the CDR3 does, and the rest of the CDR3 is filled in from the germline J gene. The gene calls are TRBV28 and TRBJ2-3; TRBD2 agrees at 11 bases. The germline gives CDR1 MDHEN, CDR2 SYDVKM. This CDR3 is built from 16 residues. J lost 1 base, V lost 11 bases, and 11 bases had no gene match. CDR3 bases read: TGTGCCCTACGGGCTAGCGGGGGGCCCCGCACAGATACG. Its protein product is CALRASGGPRTDT. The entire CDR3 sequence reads CALRASGGPRTDTQYF.

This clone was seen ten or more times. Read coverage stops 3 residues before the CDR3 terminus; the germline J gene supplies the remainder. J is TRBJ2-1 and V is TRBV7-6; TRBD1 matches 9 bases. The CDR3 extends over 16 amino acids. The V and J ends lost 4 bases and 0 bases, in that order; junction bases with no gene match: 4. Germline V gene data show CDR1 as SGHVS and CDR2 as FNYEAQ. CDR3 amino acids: CASSSGTGSSYNEQFF. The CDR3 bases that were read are TGTGCCAGCAGCTCCGGGACAGGGAGCTCCTACAATGAG. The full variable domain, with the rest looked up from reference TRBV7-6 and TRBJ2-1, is GAGVSQSPRYKVTKRGQDVALRCDPISGHVSLYWYRQALGQGPEFLTYFNYEAQQDKSGLPNDRFSAERPEGSISTLTIQRTEQRDSAMYRCASSSGTGSSYNEQFFGPGTRLTVL.

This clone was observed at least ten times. The CDR3 sequence is CAWSELSVLFF. Partial CDR3 DNA: TGTGCCTGGAGCGAACTCTCGGTG. The chain carries TRBV30 and TRBJ2-2; no clear D gene. From the germline J gene comes the end of the CDR3, since the read stops 3 residues before it. The germline CDR1 and CDR2 sequences are GTSNPN and SVGIG (reference sequence). The CDR3 has 11 amino acids. Variable domain in full (rest from reference TRBV30 and TRBJ2-2): SQTIHQWPATLVQPVGSPLSLECTVEGTSNPNLYWYRQAAGRGLQLLFYSVGIGQISSEVPQNLSASRPQDRQFILSSKKLLLSDSGFYLCAWSELSVLFFGEGSRLTVL.

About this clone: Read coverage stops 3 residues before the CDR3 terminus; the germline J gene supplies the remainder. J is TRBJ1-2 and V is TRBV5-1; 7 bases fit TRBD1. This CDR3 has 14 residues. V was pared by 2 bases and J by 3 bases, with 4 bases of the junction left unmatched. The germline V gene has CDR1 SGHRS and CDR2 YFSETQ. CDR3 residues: CASSFSGQDYGYTF. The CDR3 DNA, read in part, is TGCGCCAGCAGCTTTTCCGGACAGGACTATGGC.

The CDR3 reads CASSFLTDTQYF. The sequenced CDR3 bases are TGTGCCAGCAGCTTCCTCACAGATACG. The V call is TRBV7-9, the J call TRBJ2-3; no clear D gene. The read terminates 3 residues ahead of where the CDR3 ends, so the germline J gene completes it. This CDR3 is 12 amino acids long. The germline V gene has CDR1 SEHNR and CDR2 FQNEAQ (reference sequence). Trimming removed 3 bases at V and 2 bases at J, with 3 bases between.

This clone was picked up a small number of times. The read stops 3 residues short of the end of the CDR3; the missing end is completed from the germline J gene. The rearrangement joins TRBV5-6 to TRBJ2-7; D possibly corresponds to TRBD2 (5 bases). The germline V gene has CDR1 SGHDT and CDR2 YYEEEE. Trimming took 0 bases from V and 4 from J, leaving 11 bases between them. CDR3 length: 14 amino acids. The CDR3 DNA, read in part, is TGTGCCAGCAGCTTGGCGGGGTCCCATTACGAG. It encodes CASSLAGSHYE. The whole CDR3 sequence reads CASSLAGSHYEQYF.

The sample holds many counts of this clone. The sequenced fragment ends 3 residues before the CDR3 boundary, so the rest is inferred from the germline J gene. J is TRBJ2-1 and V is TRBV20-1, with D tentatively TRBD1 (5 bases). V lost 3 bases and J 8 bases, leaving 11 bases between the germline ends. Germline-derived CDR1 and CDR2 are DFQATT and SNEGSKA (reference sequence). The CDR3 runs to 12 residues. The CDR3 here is CSASPTRDEQFF. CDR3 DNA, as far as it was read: TGCAGTGCTAGCCCTACCAGGGATGAG.

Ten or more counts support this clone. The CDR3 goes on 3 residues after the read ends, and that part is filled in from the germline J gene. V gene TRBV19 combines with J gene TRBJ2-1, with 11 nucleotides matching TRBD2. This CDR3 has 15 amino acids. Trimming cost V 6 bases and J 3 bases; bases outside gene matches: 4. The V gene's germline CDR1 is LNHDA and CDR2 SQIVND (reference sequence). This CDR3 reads CASRALAGGYNEQFF. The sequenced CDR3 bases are TGTGCCAGTAGAGCCCTAGCGGGAGGCTACAATGAG.

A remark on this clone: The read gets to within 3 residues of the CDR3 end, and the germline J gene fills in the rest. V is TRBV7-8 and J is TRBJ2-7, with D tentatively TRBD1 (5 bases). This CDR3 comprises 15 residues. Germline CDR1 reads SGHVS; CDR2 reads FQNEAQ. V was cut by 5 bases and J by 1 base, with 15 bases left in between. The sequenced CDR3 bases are TGTGCCAGCAGCCCCAATGGGCAGGGTTCCTACGAG. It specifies CASSPNGQGSYE. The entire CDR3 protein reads CASSPNGQGSYEQYF.

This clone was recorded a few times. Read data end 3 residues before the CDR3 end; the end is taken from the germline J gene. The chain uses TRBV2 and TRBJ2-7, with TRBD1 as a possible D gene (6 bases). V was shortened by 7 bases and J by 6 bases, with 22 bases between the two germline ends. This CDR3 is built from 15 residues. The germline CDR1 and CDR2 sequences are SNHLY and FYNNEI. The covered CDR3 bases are TGTGCCAGCAAATTATCCCTACAGGGTGCGGGCGAG. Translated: CASKLSLQGAGE. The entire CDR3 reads CASKLSLQGAGEQYF. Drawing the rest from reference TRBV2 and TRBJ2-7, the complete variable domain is EPEVTQTPSHQVTQMGQEVILRCVPISNHLYFYWYRQILGQKVEFLVSFYNNEISEKSEIFDDQFSVERPDGSNFTLKIRSTKLEDSAMYFCASKLSLQGAGEQYFGPGTRLTVT.

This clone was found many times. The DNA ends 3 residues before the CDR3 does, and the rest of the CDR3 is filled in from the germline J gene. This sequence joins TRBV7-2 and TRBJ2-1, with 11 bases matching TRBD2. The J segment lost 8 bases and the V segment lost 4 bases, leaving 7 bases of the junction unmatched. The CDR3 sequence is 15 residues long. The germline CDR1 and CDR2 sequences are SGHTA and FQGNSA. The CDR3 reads CASSSTSGRRDEQFF. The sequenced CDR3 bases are TGTGCCAGCAGCTCTACTAGCGGGAGAAGGGATGAG. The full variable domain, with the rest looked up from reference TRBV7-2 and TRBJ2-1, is GAGVSQSPSNKVTEKGKDVELRCDPISGHTALYWYRQSLGQGLEFLIYFQGNSAPDKSGLPSDRFSAERTGGSVSTLTIQRTQQEDSAVYLCASSSTSGRRDEQFFGPGTRLTVL.

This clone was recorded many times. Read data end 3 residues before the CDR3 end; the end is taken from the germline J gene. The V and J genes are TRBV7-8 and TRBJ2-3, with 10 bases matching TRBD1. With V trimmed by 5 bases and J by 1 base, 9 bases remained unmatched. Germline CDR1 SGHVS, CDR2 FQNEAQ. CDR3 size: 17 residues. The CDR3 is CASSPRDRGLRTDTQYF. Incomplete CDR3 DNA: TGTGCCAGCAGCCCCCGGGACAGGGGCCTCCGCACAGATACG.

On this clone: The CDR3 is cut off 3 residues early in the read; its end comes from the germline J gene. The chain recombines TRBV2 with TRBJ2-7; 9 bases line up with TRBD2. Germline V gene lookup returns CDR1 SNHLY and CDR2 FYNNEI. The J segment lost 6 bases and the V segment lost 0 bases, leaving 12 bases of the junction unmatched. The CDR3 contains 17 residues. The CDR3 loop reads CASSEARASGVLGEQYF. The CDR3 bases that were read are TGTGCCAGCAGTGAAGCGCGGGCTAGCGGGGTCCTGGGCGAG. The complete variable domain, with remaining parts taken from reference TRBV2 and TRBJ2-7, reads EPEVTQTPSHQVTQMGQEVILRCVPISNHLYFYWYRQILGQKVEFLVSFYNNEISEKSEIFDDQFSVERPDGSNFTLKIRSTKLEDSAMYFCASSEARASGVLGEQYFGPGTRLTVT.

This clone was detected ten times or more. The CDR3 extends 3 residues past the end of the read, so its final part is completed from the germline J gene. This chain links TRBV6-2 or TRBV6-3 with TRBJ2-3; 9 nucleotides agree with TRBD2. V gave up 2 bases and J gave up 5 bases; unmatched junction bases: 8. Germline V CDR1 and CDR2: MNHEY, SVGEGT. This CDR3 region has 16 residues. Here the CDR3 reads CASSYGAVAGEDTQYF. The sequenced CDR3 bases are TGTGCCAGCAGTTACGGTGCGGTAGCGGGAGAAGATACG.

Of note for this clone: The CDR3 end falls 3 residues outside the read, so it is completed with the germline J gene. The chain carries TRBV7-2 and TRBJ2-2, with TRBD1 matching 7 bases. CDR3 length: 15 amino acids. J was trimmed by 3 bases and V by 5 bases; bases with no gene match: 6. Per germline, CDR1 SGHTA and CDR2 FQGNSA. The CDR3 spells CASSPDRTDTGELFF. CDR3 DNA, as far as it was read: TGTGCCAGCAGCCCGGACAGGACTGACACCGGGGAG.

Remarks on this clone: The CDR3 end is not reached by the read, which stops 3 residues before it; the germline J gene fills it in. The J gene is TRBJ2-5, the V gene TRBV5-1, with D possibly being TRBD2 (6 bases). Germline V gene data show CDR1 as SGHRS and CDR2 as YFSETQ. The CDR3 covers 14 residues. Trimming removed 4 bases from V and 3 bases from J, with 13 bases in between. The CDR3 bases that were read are TGCGCCAGCAGCCCGGGGGACCGTAAAGAGACC. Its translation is CASSPGDRKET. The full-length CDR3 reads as CASSPGDRKETQYF.

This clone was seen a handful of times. The CDR3 DNA, read in part, is TGTGCCTGGAGAGGGACATACTATGGC. This codes for CAWRGTYYG. From start to end, the CDR3 is CAWRGTYYGYTF. The rearrangement joins TRBV30 to TRBJ1-2; D may be TRBD1 (6 bases). The CDR3 end lies 3 residues beyond the end of the read and is filled in from the germline J gene. Looked up from germline, CDR1 is GTSNPN and CDR2 is SVGIG (reference sequence). V dropped 3 bases and J dropped 3 bases, with 8 bases sitting between them. This CDR3 has 12 amino acids.

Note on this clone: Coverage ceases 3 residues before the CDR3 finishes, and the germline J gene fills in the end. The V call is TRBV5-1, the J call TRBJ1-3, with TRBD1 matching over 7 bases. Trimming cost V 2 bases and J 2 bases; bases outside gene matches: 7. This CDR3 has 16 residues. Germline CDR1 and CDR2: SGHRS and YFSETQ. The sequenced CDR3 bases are TGCGCCAGCAGCTTATCGCAGGGGGTGGCTGGAAACACC. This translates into CASSLSQGVAGNT. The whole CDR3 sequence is CASSLSQGVAGNTIYF.

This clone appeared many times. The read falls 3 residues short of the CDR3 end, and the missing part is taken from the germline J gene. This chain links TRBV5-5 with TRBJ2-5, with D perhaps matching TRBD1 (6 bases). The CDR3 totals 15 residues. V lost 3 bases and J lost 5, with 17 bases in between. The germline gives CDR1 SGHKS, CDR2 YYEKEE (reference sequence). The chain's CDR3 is CASSSLQGTPETQYF. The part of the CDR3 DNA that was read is TGTGCCAGCAGCTCTTTACAGGGAACCCCTGAGACC.